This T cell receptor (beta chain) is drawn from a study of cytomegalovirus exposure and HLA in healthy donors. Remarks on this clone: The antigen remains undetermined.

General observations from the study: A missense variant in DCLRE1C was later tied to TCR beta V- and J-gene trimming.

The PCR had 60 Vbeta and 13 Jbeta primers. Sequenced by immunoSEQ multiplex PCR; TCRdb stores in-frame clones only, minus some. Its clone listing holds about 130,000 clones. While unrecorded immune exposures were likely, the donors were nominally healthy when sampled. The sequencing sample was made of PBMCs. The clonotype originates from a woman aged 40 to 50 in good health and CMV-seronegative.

The CDR3 nucleotides are TGTGCCAGCAGCCCCAGGGTACAGGCTTCCGCCTACGAGCAGTACTTC. Amino acids: CASSPRVQASAYEQYF. The chain uses TRBV7-9 and TRBJ2-5, with a weak D call TRBD1 (5 bases). The closer fit of TRBJ2-7 to the DNA end suggests the J call may be wrong. The V gene's germline CDR1 is SEHNR and CDR2 FQNEAQ (reference sequence). This CDR3 is 16 amino acids long.